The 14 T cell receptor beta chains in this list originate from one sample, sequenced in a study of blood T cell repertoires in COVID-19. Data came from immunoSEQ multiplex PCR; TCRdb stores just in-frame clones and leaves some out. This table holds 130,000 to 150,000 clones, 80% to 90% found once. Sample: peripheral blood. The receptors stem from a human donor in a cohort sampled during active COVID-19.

CDR3 loop: CASQASPGVTEAFF. CDR3 DNA sequence: TGTGCCTCCCAAGCTTCCCCAGGGGTCACTGAAGCTTTCTTT. The chain employs TRBV5-4 and TRBJ1-1, with D tentatively TRBD1 (6 bases). The CDR3 contains 14 residues. The germline V and J ends were trimmed by 10 bases and 4 bases, with 20 bases remaining between them. Per germline, CDR1 SGHNT and CDR2 YYREEE (reference sequence). Full variable domain (rest looked up from reference TRBV5-4 and TRBJ1-1): ETGVTQSPTHLIKTRGQQVTLRCSSQSGHNTVSWYQQALGQGPQFIFQYYREEENGRGNFPPRFSGLQFPNYSSELNVNALELDDSALYLCASQASPGVTEAFFGQGTRLTVV.

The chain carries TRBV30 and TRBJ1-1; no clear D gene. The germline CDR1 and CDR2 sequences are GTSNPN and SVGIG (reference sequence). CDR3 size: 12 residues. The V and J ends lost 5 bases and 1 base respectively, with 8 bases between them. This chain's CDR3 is CAWGRGNTEAFF. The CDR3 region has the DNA TGTGCCTGGGGGAGAGGGAACACTGAAGCTTTCTTT. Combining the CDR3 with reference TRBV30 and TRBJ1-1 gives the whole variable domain SQTIHQWPATLVQPVGSPLSLECTVEGTSNPNLYWYRQAAGRGLQLLFYSVGIGQISSEVPQNLSASRPQDRQFILSSKKLLLSDSGFYLCAWGRGNTEAFFGQGTRLTVV.

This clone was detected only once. CDR3 region: CASSQVQGVGSPLHF. CDR3 DNA: TGTGCCAGCAGCCAAGTTCAGGGGGTAGGTTCACCCCTCCACTTT. The rearrangement joins TRBV14 to TRBJ1-6, with 7 bases identical to TRBD1. The CDR3 has 15 residues. Trimming cost V 1 base and J 9 bases; bases outside gene matches: 6. Germline V gene sequence: CDR1 SGHDN, CDR2 FVKESK.

The CDR3 sequence is CASSPRGSNEKLFF. CDR3 sequence (DNA): TGTGCCAGCTCACCGCGGGGCAGTAATGAAAAACTGTTTTTT. V and J are TRBV18 and TRBJ1-4; D is possibly TRBD1 (5 bases). V lost 3 bases and J 4 bases, leaving 9 bases between the germline ends. Per germline, CDR1 KGHSH and CDR2 LQKENI. CDR3 length: 14 amino acids. The entire variable domain, with the rest obtained from reference TRBV18 and TRBJ1-4, is as follows: NAGVMQNPRHLVRRRGQEARLRCSPMKGHSHVYWYRQLPEEGLKFMVYLQKENIIDESGMPKERFSAEFPKEGPSILRIQQVVRGDSAAYFCASSPRGSNEKLFFGSGTQLSVL.

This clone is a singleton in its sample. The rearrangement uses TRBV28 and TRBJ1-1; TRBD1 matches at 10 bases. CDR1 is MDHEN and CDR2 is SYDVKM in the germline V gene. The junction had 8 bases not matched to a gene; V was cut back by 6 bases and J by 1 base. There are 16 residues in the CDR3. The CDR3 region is CASSHMDRGKNTEAFF. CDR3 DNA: TGTGCCAGCAGCCATATGGACAGGGGGAAGAACACTGAAGCTTTCTTT.

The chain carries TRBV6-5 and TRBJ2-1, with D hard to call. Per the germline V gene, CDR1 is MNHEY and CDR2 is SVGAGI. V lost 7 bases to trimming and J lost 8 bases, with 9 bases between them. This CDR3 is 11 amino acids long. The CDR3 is CASILLDEQFF. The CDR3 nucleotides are TGTGCCAGCATTCTTCTCGATGAGCAGTTCTTC.

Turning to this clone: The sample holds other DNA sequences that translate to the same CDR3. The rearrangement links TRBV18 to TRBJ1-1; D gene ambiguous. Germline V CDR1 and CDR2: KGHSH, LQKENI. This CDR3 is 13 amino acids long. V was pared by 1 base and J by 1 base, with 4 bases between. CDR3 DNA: TGTGCCAGCTCACCACTCCGGAACACTGAAGCTTTCTTT. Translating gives CASSPLRNTEAFF.

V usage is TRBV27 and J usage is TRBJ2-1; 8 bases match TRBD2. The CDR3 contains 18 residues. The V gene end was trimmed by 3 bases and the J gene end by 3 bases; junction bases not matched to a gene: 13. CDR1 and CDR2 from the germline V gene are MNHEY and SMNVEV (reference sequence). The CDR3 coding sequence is TGTGCCAGCAGTTTCCTAGCCAGTGGCGGGGGGTACTACAATGAGCAGTTCTTC. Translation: CASSFLASGGGYYNEQFF.

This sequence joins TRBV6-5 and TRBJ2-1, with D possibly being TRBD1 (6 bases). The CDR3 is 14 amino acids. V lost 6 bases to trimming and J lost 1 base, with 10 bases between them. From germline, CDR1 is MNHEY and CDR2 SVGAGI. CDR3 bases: TGTGCCAGCAGACACAGGGAATCCTACAATGAGCAGTTCTTC. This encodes CASRHRESYNEQFF.

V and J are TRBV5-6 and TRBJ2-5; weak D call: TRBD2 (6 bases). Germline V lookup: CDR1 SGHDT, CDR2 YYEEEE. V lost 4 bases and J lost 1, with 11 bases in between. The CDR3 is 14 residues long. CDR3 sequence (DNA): TGTGCCAGCAGCCTCGGCGGGGTCCAAGAGACCCAGTACTTC. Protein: CASSLGGVQETQYF. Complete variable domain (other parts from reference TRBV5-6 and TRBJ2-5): DAGVTQSPTHLIKTRGQQVTLRCSPKSGHDTVSWYQQALGQGPQFIFQYYEEEERQRGNFPDRFSGHQFPNYSSELNVNALLLGDSALYLCASSLGGVQETQYFGPGTRLLVL.

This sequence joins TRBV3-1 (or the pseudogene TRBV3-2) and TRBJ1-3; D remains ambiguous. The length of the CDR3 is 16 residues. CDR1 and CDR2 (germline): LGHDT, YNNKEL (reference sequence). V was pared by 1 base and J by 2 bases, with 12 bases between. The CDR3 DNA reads TGTGCCAGCAGCCAAGGAACGGAGGGCGCTGGAAACACCATATATTTT. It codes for CASSQGTEGAGNTIYF.

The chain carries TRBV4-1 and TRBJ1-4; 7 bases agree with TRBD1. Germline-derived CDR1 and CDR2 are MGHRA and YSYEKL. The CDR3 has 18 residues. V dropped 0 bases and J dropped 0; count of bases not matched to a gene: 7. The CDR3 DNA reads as TGCGCCAGCAGCCAAGATAGGGACAGATCTCCAACTAATGAAAAACTGTTTTTT. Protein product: CASSQDRDRSPTNEKLFF.

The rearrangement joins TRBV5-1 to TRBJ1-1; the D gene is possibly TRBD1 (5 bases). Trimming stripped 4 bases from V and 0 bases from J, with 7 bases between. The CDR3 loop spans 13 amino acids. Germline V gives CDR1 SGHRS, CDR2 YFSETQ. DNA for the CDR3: TGCGCCAGCAGCCAGACAGTGAACACTGAAGCTTTCTTT. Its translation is CASSQTVNTEAFF.

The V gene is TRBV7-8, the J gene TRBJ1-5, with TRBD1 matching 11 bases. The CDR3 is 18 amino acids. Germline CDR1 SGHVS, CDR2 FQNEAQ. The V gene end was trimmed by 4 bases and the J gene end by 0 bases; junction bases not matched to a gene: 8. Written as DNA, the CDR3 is TGTGCCAGCAGCTCCGCCGGGACAGGGGGACTTAGCAATCAGCCCCAGCATTTT. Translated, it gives CASSSAGTGGLSNQPQHF.